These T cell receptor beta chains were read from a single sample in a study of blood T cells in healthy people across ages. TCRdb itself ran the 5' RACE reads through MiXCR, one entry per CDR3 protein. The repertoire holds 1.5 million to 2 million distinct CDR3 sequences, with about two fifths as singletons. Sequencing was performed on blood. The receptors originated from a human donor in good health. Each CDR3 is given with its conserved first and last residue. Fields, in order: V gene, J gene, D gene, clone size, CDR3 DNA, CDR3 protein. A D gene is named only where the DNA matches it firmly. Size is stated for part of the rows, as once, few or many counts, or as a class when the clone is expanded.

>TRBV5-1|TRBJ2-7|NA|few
TGCGCCAGCAGCTTGGTTGCGGTGGGGCGATCCTCCTACGAGCAGTACTTC
CASSLVAVGRSSYEQYF
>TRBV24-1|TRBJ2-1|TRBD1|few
TGTGCCACCAGTGCCACCCCGGGACAGGGTCCCTACAATGAGCAGTTCTTC
CATSATPGQGPYNEQFF
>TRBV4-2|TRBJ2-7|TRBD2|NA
TGTGCCAGCAGCCAAGAGGGACTAAACTACGAGCAGTACTTC
CASSQEGLNYEQYF
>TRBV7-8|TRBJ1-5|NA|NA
TGTGCCAGCAGCAAAAGGCCAGGGCCGGGAAGCAATCAGCCCCAGCATTTT
CASSKRPGPGSNQPQHF
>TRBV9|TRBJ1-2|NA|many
TGTGCCAGCAGCGTAGGGGGAGACCCTCAATCCTATGGCTACACCTTC
CASSVGGDPQSYGYTF
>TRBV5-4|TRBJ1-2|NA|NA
TGTGCCACCCCGGGGTACTATGGCTACACCTTC
CATPGYYGYTF
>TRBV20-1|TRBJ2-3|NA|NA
TGCAGTGCCGCAGGCGGCCAGAGCACAGATACGCAGTATTTT
CSAAGGQSTDTQYF
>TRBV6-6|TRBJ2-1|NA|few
TGTGCCAGCAGTTACTCTACCGGGGATGAGCAGTTCTTC
CASSYSTGDEQFF
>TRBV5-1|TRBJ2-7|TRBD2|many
TGTGCCAGCAGTTTTGGGACTAGCTCCTACGAGCAGTACTTC
CASSFGTSSYEQYF
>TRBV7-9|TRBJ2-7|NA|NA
TGTGCCAGCAGCTTTGTAGGAGCGAACGAGCAGTACTTC
CASSFVGANEQYF
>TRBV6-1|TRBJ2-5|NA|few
TGTGCCAGCAGTCTTGCAAGCTGGACCCAGTACTTC
CASSLASWTQYF
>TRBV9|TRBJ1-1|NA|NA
TGTGCCAGCAGCGCACGGACAAGAGGCCCTGAAGCTTTCTTT
CASSARTRGPEAFF
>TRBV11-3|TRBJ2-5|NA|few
TGTGCCAGCAGCGGCCTTGTACTCTCTGAGCAGTACTTC
CASSGLVLSEQYF
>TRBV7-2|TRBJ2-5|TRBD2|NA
TGTGCCAGCAGCTCCGTGGGGGGGTTGGGAGAGACCCAGTACTTC
CASSSVGGLGETQYF
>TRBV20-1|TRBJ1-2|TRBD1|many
TGCAGTGCTAGAGCCAGGGGGCGAGGTGACTCCAACTATGGCTACACCTTC
CSARARGRGDSNYGYTF
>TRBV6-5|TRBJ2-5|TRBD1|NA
TGTGCCAGCAGGATCAACCGGGACAGGGTAGAGACCCAGTACTTC
CASRINRDRVETQYF
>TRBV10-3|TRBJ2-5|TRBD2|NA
TGTGCCTTCAAAAGGACTAGCAGTGGTGAGACCCAGTACTTC
CAFKRTSSGETQYF
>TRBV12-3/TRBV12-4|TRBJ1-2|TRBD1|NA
TGTGCCAGCAGTTTGGAGCACAGGGGTTTAGGCTACACCTTC
CASSLEHRGLGYTF
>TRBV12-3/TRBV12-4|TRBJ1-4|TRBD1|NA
TGTGCCTGCAGCTACGGGACAGGGGTTGAAAAACTGTTTTTT
CACSYGTGVEKLFF
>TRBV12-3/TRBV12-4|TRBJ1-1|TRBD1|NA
TGTGCCAGCGGTCTCGACAGGGTTCTCACTGAAGCTTTCTTT
CASGLDRVLTEAFF
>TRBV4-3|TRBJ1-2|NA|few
TGCGCCAGCAGCCAAGAAGGAGGCAGCGACTATGGCTACACCTTC
CASSQEGGSDYGYTF
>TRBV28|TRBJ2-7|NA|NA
TGTGCCAGCAGTTTCGACAGGAGGAGTAATGCCTACGAGCAGTACTTC
CASSFDRRSNAYEQYF
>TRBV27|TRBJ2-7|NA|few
TGTGCCAGCGCCTGGGGTCCGTCCTACGAGCAGTACTTC
CASAWGPSYEQYF
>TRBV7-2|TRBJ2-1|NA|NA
TGTGCCAGCAGCTGGGGACCCAGGAGTGAGGAGCAGTTCTTC
CASSWGPRSEEQFF
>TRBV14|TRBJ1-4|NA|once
TGTGCCAGCAGCCGTGCCCTGAGTGAAAAACTGTTTTTT
CASSRALSEKLFF
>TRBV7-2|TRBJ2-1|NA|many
TGTGCCAGCAGCTTTCGTCTGAGTCTTTCCTACAATGAGCAGTTCTTC
CASSFRLSLSYNEQFF
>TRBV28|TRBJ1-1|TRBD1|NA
TGTGCCAGCAGTTTTAACATGGCAGGGGGCAGCCGGTACACTGAAGCTTTCTTT
CASSFNMAGGSRYTEAFF
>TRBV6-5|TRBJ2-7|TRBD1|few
TGTGCCAGCAGTTACTCGCCTCCGGGACAGAAAAACTACGAGCAGTACTTC
CASSYSPPGQKNYEQYF
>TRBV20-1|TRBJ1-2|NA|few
TGCAGTGCTCCGGCCCTCACGGGAGCAGAAAGCGGCTACACCTTC
CSAPALTGAESGYTF
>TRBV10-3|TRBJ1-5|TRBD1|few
TGTGCCATCAGTGAGGGGACAGGGCGTAGCAATCAGCCCCAGCATTTT
CAISEGTGRSNQPQHF
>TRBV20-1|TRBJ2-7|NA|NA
TGCAGTGCTGGCCTCGATCCCTACGAGCAGTACTTC
CSAGLDPYEQYF
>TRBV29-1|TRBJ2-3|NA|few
TGCAGCGTCGCTTGGACAAACGAGCAGTATTTT
CSVAWTNEQYF
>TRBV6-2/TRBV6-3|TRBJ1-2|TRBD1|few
TGTGCCAGCAGACGCAGGGGGCATCCCTATGGCTACACCTTC
CASRRRGHPYGYTF
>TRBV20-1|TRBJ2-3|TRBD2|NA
TGCAGTGCTAGAGATCTAGCGGGGGGAAGGACAGATACGCAGTATTTT
CSARDLAGGRTDTQYF
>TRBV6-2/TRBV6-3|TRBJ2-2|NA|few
TGTGCCAGCGATTATGCCCTTCAGAACACCGGGGAGCTGTTTTTT
CASDYALQNTGELFF
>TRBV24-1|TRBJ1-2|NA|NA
TGTGCCACCATGTCGAGCAGGGACCAGATTCTCTATGGCTACACCTTC
CATMSSRDQILYGYTF
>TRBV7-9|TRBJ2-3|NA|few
TGTGCCAGCGCAAAGAGACAGGCGCAGTATTTT
CASAKRQAQYF
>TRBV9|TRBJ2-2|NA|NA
TGTGCAAGCAGCGTAGAGGGGCAGGGCCTCCCCGGGGAGCTGTTTTTT
CASSVEGQGLPGELFF
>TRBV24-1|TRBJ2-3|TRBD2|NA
TGTGCCACCAGTGATTCCCCCGGGAGGGCTGGCACAGATACGCAGTATTTT
CATSDSPGRAGTDTQYF
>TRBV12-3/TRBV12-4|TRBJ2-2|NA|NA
TGTGCCAGCAGCCCCCTGACGGTCACCGGGGAGCTGTTTTTT
CASSPLTVTGELFF
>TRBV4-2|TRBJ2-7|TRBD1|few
TGTGCCAGCAGCGTACAGGGGGCGCGGTACGAGCAGTACTTC
CASSVQGARYEQYF
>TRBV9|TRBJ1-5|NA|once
TGTGCCAGCACACAAACCAGGCAGCCCCAGCATTTT
CASTQTRQPQHF
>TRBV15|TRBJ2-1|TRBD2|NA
TGTGCCACCAGCAAGGCCCCGGGACTAGTCCTCAATGAGCAGTTCTTC
CATSKAPGLVLNEQFF
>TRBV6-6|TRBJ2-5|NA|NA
TGTGCCAGCCGTGGTCCAGGGATAGAGACCCAGTACTTC
CASRGPGIETQYF
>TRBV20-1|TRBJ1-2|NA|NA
TGCAGTGCTAGGGGGGGGGATACTAACTATGGCTACACCTTC
CSARGGDTNYGYTF
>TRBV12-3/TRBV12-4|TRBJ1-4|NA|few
TGTGCCAGCAGGACTTCAGGGAGTGGGGAAAAACTGTTTTTT
CASRTSGSGEKLFF
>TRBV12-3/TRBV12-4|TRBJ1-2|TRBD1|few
TGTGCCAGCAGTTTGGGACAGGCTACTCTCTATGGCTACACCTTC
CASSLGQATLYGYTF
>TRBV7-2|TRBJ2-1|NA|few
TGTGCCAGCAGCTTAGACAGGAGCGTTTCCCTTGAGCAGTTCTTC
CASSLDRSVSLEQFF
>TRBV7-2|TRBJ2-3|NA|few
TGTGCCAGCAGCTCGAGACTCCCGCGGGGCACAGATACGCAGTATTTT
CASSSRLPRGTDTQYF
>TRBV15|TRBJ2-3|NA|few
TGTGCCACCAGCAGAGTTCGAGGTTCTAGCACAGATACGCAGTATTTT
CATSRVRGSSTDTQYF
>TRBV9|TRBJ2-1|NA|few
TGTGCCAGCAGCATTGACGGGGGAGGCGGTAATGAGCAGTTCTTC
CASSIDGGGGNEQFF
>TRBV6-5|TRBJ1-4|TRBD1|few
TGTGCCAGCGGGACAGGGGGCACCGAAAAACTGTTTTTT
CASGTGGTEKLFF
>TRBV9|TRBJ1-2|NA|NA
TGTGCCAGCAGCGCTTACATAGGGCCCTATGGCTACACCTTC
CASSAYIGPYGYTF
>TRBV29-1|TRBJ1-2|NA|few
TGCAGCGTTGATTCCGCAGTTAGTTCTAACTATGGCTACACCTTC
CSVDSAVSSNYGYTF
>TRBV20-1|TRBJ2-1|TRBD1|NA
TGCAGTGCTAGAGAGGGGGACAGGACCAACAATGAGCAGTTCTTC
CSAREGDRTNNEQFF
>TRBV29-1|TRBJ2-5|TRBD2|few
TGCAGCGTTTTAGCGGGAGAGACCCAGTACTTC
CSVLAGETQYF
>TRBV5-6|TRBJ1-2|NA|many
TGTGCCAGCAGCTTAAGGGCTCGCGATGGCTACACCTTC
CASSLRARDGYTF
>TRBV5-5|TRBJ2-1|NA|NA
TGTGCCAGCAGCTGGGGCAATAATGCAGGGGCCTACAATGAGCAGTTCTTC
CASSWGNNAGAYNEQFF
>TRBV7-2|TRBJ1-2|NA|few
TGTGCCAGCAGCTCCCCCACCAAAGCTAACTATGGCTACACCTTC
CASSSPTKANYGYTF